The 8 T cell receptor beta chains given below trace back to one sample, sequenced in a study of neurological immune-mediated disorders. Using its own MiXCR run on the 5' RACE reads, TCRdb lists one record per CDR3 protein. This table has roughly 74,000 distinct CDR3 sequences, 5.2% appearing once. The sequenced sample was PBMCs. The origin of the receptors is a man aged 18 to 29 with multiple sclerosis.

This clonotype was detected ten times or more. The chain is built from TRBV20-1 and TRBJ1-2; a possible D gene is TRBD1 (6 bases). CDR3 size: 12 residues. V gave up 6 bases and J gave up 8 bases, with 16 bases separating them. From germline, CDR1 is DFQATT and CDR2 SNEGSKA (reference sequence). CDR3 nucleotides: TGCAGTGCACCCAATCCGGGGACAGGCTACACCTTC. This encodes CSAPNPGTGYTF.

The rearrangement joins TRBV5-1 to TRBJ2-7; D possibly corresponds to TRBD1 (5 bases). Germline values: CDR1 SGHRS, CDR2 YFSETQ. The CDR3 covers 15 residues. With 2 bases removed from V and 2 bases from J, the gap between germline ends came to 14 bases. The chain's CDR3 is CASSFGQGSTYEQYF. Here the CDR3 DNA reads TGCGCCAGCAGCTTCGGGCAGGGATCAACCTACGAGCAGTACTTC.

There are many counts of this clonotype. The chain combines TRBV20-1 with TRBJ1-2, with D hard to call. The V gene's germline CDR1 is DFQATT and CDR2 SNEGSKA (reference sequence). The CDR3 consists of 14 residues. The V gene lost 6 bases and the J gene lost 4 bases, with 18 bases spanning the gap. CDR3 sequence reads: CSAVSFGAGYGYTF. CDR3 coding DNA: TGCAGTGCCGTCAGTTTCGGAGCTGGCTATGGCTACACCTTC.

This clonotype was observed many times. The rearrangement uses TRBV12-3 or TRBV12-4 and TRBJ2-7; D gene unclear. Trimming shortened V by 6 bases and J by 6 bases, and 15 bases separated the two germline ends. There are 13 residues in the CDR3. The CDR3 DNA follows: TGTGCCAGCAGCCCCACAGCCCGCCGCGAGCAGTACTTC. It is translated as CASSPTARREQYF.

The chain recombines TRBV4-2 with TRBJ1-2; perhaps TRBD1 as D (6 bases). The CDR3 is made up of 11 amino acids. Trimming stripped 5 bases from V and 5 bases from J, with 6 bases between. CDR1 is LGHNA and CDR2 is YNFKEQ in the germline V gene. In DNA, the CDR3 is TGTGCCAGCAGCGGACAGTATGGCTACACCTTC. Translating gives CASSGQYGYTF.

In this sample, this clonotype turned up many times. The chain combines TRBV6-2 or TRBV6-3 with TRBJ1-5; 8 nucleotides align to TRBD1. V dropped 2 bases and J dropped 3; count of bases not matched to a gene: 9. Looked up from germline, CDR1 is MNHEY and CDR2 is SVGEGT. The length of the CDR3 is 17 residues. The CDR3 loop reads CASSYDRGTGDNQPQHF. The CDR3, as DNA: TGTGCCAGCAGTTACGACAGGGGAACGGGGGACAATCAGCCCCAGCATTTT.

This clonotype was recorded many times. The V gene is TRBV28, the J gene TRBJ1-1; the D gene is possibly TRBD1 (6 bases). The germline CDR1 and CDR2 sequences are MDHEN and SYDVKM. Trimming stripped 5 bases from V and 5 bases from J, with 9 bases between. CDR3 length: 12 amino acids. The CDR3 DNA is TGTGCCAGCAGTCTACAGGGTACTGAAGCTTTCTTT. Its protein is CASSLQGTEAFF.

This chain joins TRBV9 and TRBJ2-1, with D hard to call. The CDR3 has 16 residues. V lost 0 bases and J lost 0, with 10 bases in between. From germline, CDR1 is SGDLS and CDR2 YYNGEE. CDR3 protein: CASSVDQSSSYNEQFF. The CDR3 nucleotides read TGTGCCAGCAGCGTAGACCAAAGTAGCTCCTACAATGAGCAGTTCTTC.